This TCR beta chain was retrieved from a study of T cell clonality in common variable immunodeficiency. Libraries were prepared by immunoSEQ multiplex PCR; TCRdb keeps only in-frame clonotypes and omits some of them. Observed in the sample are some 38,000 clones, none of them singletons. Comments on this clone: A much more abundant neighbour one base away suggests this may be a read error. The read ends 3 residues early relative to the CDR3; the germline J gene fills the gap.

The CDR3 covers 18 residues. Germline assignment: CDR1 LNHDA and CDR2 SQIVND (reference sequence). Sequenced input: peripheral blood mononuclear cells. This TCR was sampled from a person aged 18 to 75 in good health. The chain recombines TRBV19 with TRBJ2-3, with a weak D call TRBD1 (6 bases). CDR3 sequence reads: CASSLRKRTVYSNQPQYF. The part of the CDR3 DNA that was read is TGTGCCAGTAGTTTACGGAAACGGACAGTGTATAGCAATCAGCCG.